Listed below are T cell receptor beta chains from one sample, sequenced in a study of a mutant IDH1 vaccine in newly diagnosed glioma. Measured with immunoSEQ multiplex PCR; TCRdb has only the in-frame clones, and not every one. The table shows about 36,000 clones, with roughly 78% occurring only once. Sequenced here: PBMCs, sampled from a glioma patient treated with radiotherapy, temozolomide or both. These receptors all stem from a man aged 35-49 years with glioma. Some clones in this sample may be carry-over from other donors' samples. Both conserved end residues are trimmed from each CDR3.

TRBJ2-3 | TRBV5-1 | ASSSTLDGSDTQY
TRBJ1-1 | TRBV11-3 | ASSKLRDTEAF
TRBJ2-2 | TRBV9 | ASSSMTGGTGELF
TRBJ2-3 | TRBV5-6 | ASSFQLAGAGADTQY
TRBJ1-1 | TRBV6-1 | AIKRSLNTEAF
TRBJ1-4 | TRBV30 | AWSKGPTNEKLF
TRBJ2-5 | TRBV9 | ASSVEGTSGGAWGQETQY
TRBJ2-1 | TRBV30 | AWSVRQGSYNEQF
TRBJ1-1 | TRBV5-1 | ASSSASGGMDTEAF
TRBJ2-1 | TRBV7-9 | ASSFVRGSYNEQF
TRBJ2-7 | TRBV5-1 | ASSPGLGGAQGPRDSTYEQY
TRBJ2-3 | TRBV5-1 | ASSFKTGGTDTQY
TRBJ1-4 | TRBV7-6 | ASSGRTGPNEKLF
TRBJ2-3 | TRBV7-2 | ASSQLIFEDTQY
TRBJ2-3 | TRBV29-1 | SHISWQKDTQY
TRBJ1-2 | TRBV6-1 | ASAVGGLDYGYT
TRBJ2-7 | TRBV6-1 | ASILGNSYEQY
TRBJ1-2 | TRBV2 | ASSAGFTYT
TRBJ1-3 | TRBV29-1 | SVEDHISGNTIY
TRBJ2-7 | TRBV6-1 | ASSEATSYEQY
TRBJ1-6 | TRBV5-1 | ASSFEDNSPLH
TRBJ1-1 | TRBV6-1 | AGRTWGAPTEAF
TRBJ2-7 | TRBV7-9 | ASSLGSRGEQY
TRBJ1-1 | TRBV30 | ALEKRVEAF
TRBJ2-7 | TRBV4-1 | ASSLGGEQY
TRBJ2-5 | TRBV4-1 | ASSQNGGGETQY
TRBJ1-2 | TRBV5-6 | ASSHRQTYGYT
TRBJ2-7 | TRBV27 | ASSPSPQTGIEQY
TRBJ1-4 | TRBV18 | ASSPQRGGGEKLF
TRBJ1-2 | TRBV6-5 | ASSYWNREDYGYT
TRBJ1-2 | TRBV5-1 | ASSSTGQSLRAH
TRBJ2-1 | TRBV10-3 | AIGAAGDPSYNEQF
TRBJ1-1 | TRBV4-1 | ASSRPGSSAF
TRBJ1-1 | TRBV27 | ASSLQGTEAF
TRBJ2-3 | TRBV19 | ASTPPGNTDTQY
TRBJ1-2 | TRBV7-2 | ASSQWDAANYGYT
TRBJ1-1 | TRBV9 | ASSVGGGWTEAF
TRBJ2-3 | TRBV19 | ASSIDWAGTTDTQY
TRBJ1-2 | TRBV5-1 | ASSGGPGEGGYT
TRBJ1-4 | TRBV19 | ASSIVDWGYNGKLF
TRBJ1-2 | TRBV30 | AWSTLGYGYT
TRBJ1-1 | TRBV27 | ASSAQTGGEAF
TRBJ2-2 | TRBV13 | ASSSGTSGTRTGELF
TRBJ1-5 | TRBV7-6 | ASSLLAGVGNQPQH
TRBJ1-2 | TRBV30 | AWSSSRVDYGYT
TRBJ2-2 | TRBV7-2 | ASSAQGRGELF
TRBJ2-3 | TRBV5-4 | ASSSPRGGHPADTQY
TRBJ1-5 | TRBV10-3 | AISTGTANQPQH
TRBJ1-5 | TRBV5-6 | ASSFASGNQPQH
TRBJ2-7 | TRBV2 | ASSLRDRDEQY
TRBJ1-6 | TRBV25-1 | ASKSVQGYNSPLH
TRBJ2-3 | TRBV29-1 | SVEDPDTQY
TRBJ2-2 | TRBV23-1 | ASSQAGGGNTGELF